This T cell receptor (beta chain) was observed in a study of T-cell memory formation after mild COVID-19. TCRdb reprocessed the 5' RACE reads via MiXCR and lists one record per CDR3 protein. The table lists around 530,000 distinct CDR3 sequences, about a fifth of them singletons. Germline V gene sequence: CDR1 LGHNA, CDR2 YNFKEQ. The ends were cut back, 0 bases at V and 2 bases at J, with 6 bases in the middle. The CDR3 length is 14 residues. The receptor comes from an adult woman who had mild COVID-19 (a few samples of this study predate the infection). Cell type and time point are not known. This chain links TRBV4-2 with TRBJ2-3; D call uncertain. Material: PBMCs or a T cell subset sorted from them (not recorded which). CDR3 nucleotide sequence: TGTGCCAGCAGCCAAGAATTGATCACAGATACGCAGTATTTT. Encoded protein: CASSQELITDTQYF.